Each of the 12 T cell receptor beta chains below was sequenced from the same sample in a study of blood T cell repertoires in COVID-19. Using immunoSEQ multiplex PCR, the repertoire was profiled, and TCRdb retains in-frame clones only, with some absent. The sample includes 190,000 or so clones, 75% to 90% of them seen just once. Sequencing was performed on PBMCs or T cells enriched from blood (not recorded which). Receptors were obtained from a man aged 30-40 years who had recovered from COVID-19.

CDR3 coding DNA: TGTGCCAGCAGTAAAGACAGGGTCAATGAGCAGTTCTTC. It specifies CASSKDRVNEQFF. The gene calls are TRBV6-4 and TRBJ2-1; 7 bases agree with TRBD1. The J segment lost 6 bases and the V segment lost 5 bases, leaving 4 bases of the junction unmatched. CDR3 length equals 13 residues. The V gene's germline CDR1 is MRHNA and CDR2 SNTAGT.

V and J are TRBV30 and TRBJ1-1; tentatively, D is TRBD1 (6 bases). Germline CDR1 and CDR2: GTSNPN and SVGIG (reference sequence). Trimming removed 2 bases from V and 0 bases from J, with 16 bases in between. The CDR3 totals 16 residues. CDR3 DNA sequence: TGTGCCTGGAGTCACGAGACAGGCCGTATGAACACTGAAGCTTTCTTT. It codes for CAWSHETGRMNTEAFF.

J is TRBJ2-7 and V is TRBV4-3; D is perhaps TRBD2 (7 bases). The CDR3 consists of 14 residues. With 0 bases removed from V and 5 bases from J, the gap between germline ends came to 11 bases. Germline V gives CDR1 LGHNA, CDR2 YSLEER. The CDR3 reads CASSQDGGGDEQYF. In DNA form, the CDR3 reads TGCGCCAGCAGCCAAGATGGCGGGGGCGACGAGCAGTACTTC.

V usage is TRBV6-5 and J usage is TRBJ1-1; maybe TRBD1 (6 bases). Germline assignment: CDR1 MNHEY and CDR2 SVGAGI. V was shortened by 7 bases and J by 2 bases, with 14 bases between the two germline ends. CDR3 length equals 14 residues. CDR3 sequence: CASTHDRTNTEAFF. In nucleotides, the CDR3 is TGTGCCAGCACCCACGACAGGACTAACACTGAAGCTTTCTTT.

J is TRBJ2-1 and V is TRBV7-6; D unresolved. The CDR3 covers 12 residues. CDR1 is SGHVS, CDR2 FNYEAQ, per germline. V lost 5 bases to trimming and J lost 6 bases, with 8 bases between them. The CDR3, as DNA: TGTGCCAGCAGCCCTATTCTCAATGAGCAGTTCTTC. Residues: CASSPILNEQFF.

This chain joins TRBV28 and TRBJ1-1; 10 bases agree with TRBD1. The CDR3 consists of 15 residues. The V gene's germline CDR1 is MDHEN and CDR2 SYDVKM. The V segment lost 6 bases and the J segment 4 bases; nucleotides outside the gene matches: 8. The DNA of the CDR3 is TGTGCCAGCAGCCTACGACAGGGGGCGCGCACTGAAGCTTTCTTT. This encodes CASSLRQGARTEAFF.

The chain has TRBV18 and TRBJ1-4; 9 nucleotides agree with TRBD1. Germline V CDR1 and CDR2: KGHSH, LQKENI. V lost 1 base and J lost 4; bases outside the gene matches: 1. The CDR3 length is 15 residues. The CDR3 nucleotides are TGTGCCAGCTCACCACGACAGGGGGTTAATGAAAAACTGTTTTTT. Translation gives CASSPRQGVNEKLFF.

CDR3 DNA sequence: TGTGCCAGCAGCAAGGGACAGGGGAATTCACCCCTCCACTTT. The encoded protein is CASSKGQGNSPLHF. The J gene is TRBJ1-6, the V gene TRBV2, with TRBD1 matching 10 bases. V shed 6 bases, J shed 7 bases, and the junction held 3 bases outside the gene matches. The CDR3 contains 14 residues. Germline CDR1 SNHLY, CDR2 FYNNEI.

V gene TRBV9 combines with J gene TRBJ2-5; no firm D call. Trimming left V 1 base short and J 3 bases short, with 13 bases between. In germline, CDR1 is SGDLS, CDR2 YYNGEE. This CDR3 contains 15 residues. Written as DNA, the CDR3 is TGTGCCAGCAGCGTATCGGGTCGTGAGGAAGAGACCCAGTACTTC. Amino acids: CASSVSGREEETQYF.

This clone is termed medium-sized. This chain links TRBV7-9 with TRBJ2-1; a weak D match, TRBD2 (5 bases). V lost 1 base and J lost 8, with 6 bases in between. The germline gives CDR1 SEHNR, CDR2 FQNEAQ (reference sequence). The CDR3 loop spans 12 amino acids. The DNA for the CDR3 is TGTGCCAGCAGCTTAGTCGGGGATGAGCAGTTCTTC. Its translation is CASSLVGDEQFF.

V usage is TRBV5-1 and J usage is TRBJ1-2, with D perhaps matching TRBD1 (6 bases). Per the germline V gene, CDR1 is SGHRS and CDR2 is YFSETQ. The V end was cut by 1 base, the J end by 6 bases, with 7 bases between. The CDR3 totals 12 residues. CDR3 bases: TGCGCCAGCAGCTTGCCAGGGGATGGCTACACCTTC. Translated: CASSLPGDGYTF. The full variable domain, rest sourced from reference TRBV5-1 and TRBJ1-2, is KAGVTQTPRYLIKTRGQQVTLSCSPISGHRSVSWYQQTPGQGLQFLFEYFSETQRNKGNFPGRFSGRQFSNSRSEMNVSTLELGDSALYLCASSLPGDGYTFGSGTRLTVV.

The chain has TRBV19 and TRBJ1-3, with D unresolved. CDR3 size: 13 residues. V was trimmed by 3 bases and J by 2 bases, leaving 5 bases between them. Germline lookup yields CDR1 LNHDA and CDR2 SQIVND (reference sequence). CDR3 in DNA: TGTGCCAGTAGTATCTTAACTGGAAACACCATATATTTT. Protein product: CASSILTGNTIYF.